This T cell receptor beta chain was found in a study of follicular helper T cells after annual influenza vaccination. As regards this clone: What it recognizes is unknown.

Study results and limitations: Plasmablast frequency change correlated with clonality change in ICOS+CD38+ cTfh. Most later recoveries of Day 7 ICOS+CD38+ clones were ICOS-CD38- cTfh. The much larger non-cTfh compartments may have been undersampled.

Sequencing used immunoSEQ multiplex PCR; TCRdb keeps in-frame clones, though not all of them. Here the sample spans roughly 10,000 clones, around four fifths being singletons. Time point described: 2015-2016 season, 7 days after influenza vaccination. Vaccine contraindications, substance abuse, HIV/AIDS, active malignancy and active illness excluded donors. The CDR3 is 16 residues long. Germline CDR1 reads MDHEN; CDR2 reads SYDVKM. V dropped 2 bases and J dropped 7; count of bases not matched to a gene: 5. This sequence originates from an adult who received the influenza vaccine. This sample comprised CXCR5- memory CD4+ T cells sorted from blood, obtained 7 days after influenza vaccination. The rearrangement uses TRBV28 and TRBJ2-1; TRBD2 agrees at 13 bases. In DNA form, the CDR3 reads TGTGCCAGCAGTTTAGGAGGACTAGCGGGGGAAAATGAGCAGTTCTTC. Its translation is CASSLGGLAGENEQFF.